This T cell receptor (beta chain) was sequenced in a study of STAT5B mutations in CD4+ large granular lymphocyte leukemia. Buffy coats from healthy blood donors served as controls. The CDR3 length is 16 residues. Per germline, CDR1 SGHNT and CDR2 YYREEE (reference sequence). The ends lost 4 bases at V and 8 bases at J; junction bases unmatched: 15. As concerns this clone: Its antigen is as yet unknown.

Assay: immunoSEQ multiplex PCR; the TCRdb copy retains only in-frame clones and omits some. The sample includes roughly 30,000 clones, just under 75% of them seen just once. Whole-study findings and limits: CD4-sorted patient repertoires seemed more clonal than healthy CD4+ repertoires. Less than 30% of private leukemic clonotypes occurred rarely in other patients' non-leukemic repertoires. Data were not HLA-matched across samples.

The source of this sequence is a human donor in good health. Input material: CD4+ T cells from blood buffy coats. The J gene is TRBJ2-1, the V gene TRBV5-4; 7 nucleotides match TRBD2. The CDR3 region has the DNA TGTGCCAGCAGCCAAGCGGGGTTAATATCGGGCCATGAGCAGTTCTTC. Translated: CASSQAGLISGHEQFF.